This TCR beta chain was sequenced during a study of pediatric ulcerative colitis. Study observations and caveats: No controls had the two rectal clonotypes shared by ulcerative colitis patients. Substantially fewer templates came from a couple of patients' blood samples. Rectal repertoires separated controls, mild-moderate and acute severe colitis. Blood-rectal clonal overlap within each person was significantly higher in ulcerative colitis patients than controls.

From germline, CDR1 is SGHNT and CDR2 YENEEA. Between the trimmed V and J ends, which lost 1 base and 0 bases, there was a span of 8 bases. This CDR3 is 15 amino acids long. Note on this clone: The antigen is unknown.

Sequenced by immunoSEQ multiplex PCR; TCRdb stores in-frame clones only, minus some. This table has around 64,000 clones, over 65% appearing once. The sample was blood. The receptor was derived from a boy younger than 18 with moderate ulcerative colitis. The chain joins TRBV11-3 to TRBJ2-3; no reliable D call. DNA of the CDR3: TGTGCCAGCAGCTTAGGGGAAAGGAGCACAGATACGCAGTATTTT. As protein: CASSLGERSTDTQYF.